These 13 T cell receptor beta chains were all obtained from the same sample, sequenced in a study of blood T cell repertoires in COVID-19. Produced via immunoSEQ multiplex PCR; TCRdb's table is partial and in-frame only. The table lists 250,000 or so clones, around nine tenths of them singletons, with over 8% in the top ten. Sequenced sample: peripheral blood. These TCRs come from a man aged 35 to 55 with active or convalescent COVID-19.

V gene TRBV11-3 combines with J gene TRBJ2-1, with a weak D call TRBD1 (5 bases). The CDR3 has 16 amino acids. Trimming removed 4 bases at V and 2 bases at J, with 15 bases between. The germline V gene encodes CDR1 SGHNT and CDR2 YENEEA. CDR3 sequence (DNA): TGTGCCAGCAGCTCCCCAAGGGGCGGTGCCTACAATGAGCAGTTCTTC. Encoded protein: CASSSPRGGAYNEQFF.

This clone came up once. The V and J genes are TRBV2 and TRBJ1-4; D may be TRBD1 (6 bases). Germline values: CDR1 SNHLY, CDR2 FYNNEI. The length of the CDR3 is 14 residues. V was pared by 6 bases and J by 7 bases, with 15 bases between. CDR3 region: CASRRKDSVEKLFF. The DNA for the CDR3 is TGTGCCAGCAGAAGAAAGGACAGTGTTGAAAAACTGTTTTTT.

This rearrangement joins TRBV18 to TRBJ1-4; TRBD1 might be the D (6 bases). CDR3 length equals 14 residues. Per germline, CDR1 KGHSH and CDR2 LQKENI. Trimming removed 3 bases at V and 7 bases at J, with 12 bases between. In DNA, the CDR3 is TGTGCCAGCTCACCGGCAGGGGCGAGTGAAAAACTGTTTTTT. This encodes CASSPAGASEKLFF.

The rearrangement joins TRBV6-6 to TRBJ1-2; 7 bases line up with TRBD1. V lost 10 bases to trimming and J lost 8 bases; unmatched junction nucleotides: 10. Germline CDR1 and CDR2: MNHNY and SVGAGI (reference sequence). The CDR3 covers 12 residues. CDR3 sequence reads: CAIFTGEDGYTF. Written as DNA, the CDR3 is TGTGCCATCTTTACAGGGGAGGACGGCTACACCTTC.

The chain is built from TRBV28 and TRBJ2-5; TRBD1 is a possible D gene (6 bases). This CDR3 has 15 amino acids. The V end was cut by 8 bases, the J end by 6 bases, with 22 bases between. The germline gives CDR1 MDHEN, CDR2 SYDVKM. This chain's CDR3 is CASSPSAGELKTQYF. DNA of the CDR3: TGTGCCAGCTCTCCTTCGGCAGGGGAGTTGAAGACCCAGTACTTC.

The V and J genes are TRBV12-3 or TRBV12-4 and TRBJ1-2; 9 bases match TRBD1. The CDR3 length is 13 residues. J lost 7 bases, V lost 6 bases, and 6 bases had no gene match. This CDR3 reads CASRGTGSGGYTF. As DNA, the CDR3 is TGTGCCAGCAGGGGGACAGGGTCAGGTGGCTACACCTTC.

In this sample, this clone turned up a few times. The gene calls are TRBV19 and TRBJ1-1, with 7 bases identical to TRBD1. Unmatched junction bases numbered 5, after V lost 3 bases and J lost 1 base. CDR1 is LNHDA, CDR2 SQIVND, per germline (reference sequence). This CDR3 is built from 15 residues. The CDR3 is CASSISHRGNTEAFF. CDR3 DNA: TGTGCCAGTAGTATTTCCCACAGGGGGAACACTGAAGCTTTCTTT.

J is TRBJ2-6 and V is TRBV24-1, with D possibly TRBD1 on 6 matching bases. The V gene lost 3 bases and the J gene lost 0 bases, with 11 bases spanning the gap. CDR1 is KGHDR, CDR2 SFDVKD, per germline. The CDR3 totals 17 residues. The CDR3 DNA reads TGTGCCACCAGTGATCCCTTGGACAGCTCTGGGGCCAACGTCCTGACTTTC. Protein product: CATSDPLDSSGANVLTF.

The chain recombines TRBV18 with TRBJ2-7; possible D gene TRBD1, 5 bases. Deletions cut 2 bases from V and 5 bases from J, with 16 bases between. This CDR3 spans 15 amino acids. The germline V gene encodes CDR1 KGHSH and CDR2 LQKENI. The CDR3 loop reads CASSPVAGKGNEQYF. CDR3 coding DNA: TGTGCCAGCTCACCAGTGGCAGGGAAGGGGAACGAGCAGTACTTC.

The chain employs TRBV6-5 and TRBJ1-2; possibly TRBD1 for D (5 bases). Trimming left V 11 bases short and J 4 bases short, with 17 bases between. CDR1 and CDR2 from the germline V gene are MNHEY and SVGAGI. This CDR3 region has 13 residues. CDR3 DNA: TGTGCCGGGGCCCCGGGACTCGGCTATGGCTACACCTTC. Amino acid sequence: CAGAPGLGYGYTF.

V and J are TRBV27 and TRBJ1-5; no clear D. Trimming took off 4 bases at V and 5 bases at J, with 15 bases between the two ends. This CDR3 has 15 residues. Germline assignment: CDR1 MNHEY and CDR2 SMNVEV (reference sequence). The CDR3 DNA reads as TGTGCCAGCAGTTCCCGGGGAAGAGGATATCAGCCCCAGCATTTT. It encodes CASSSRGRGYQPQHF.

This chain connects TRBV19 to TRBJ1-2, with D perhaps matching TRBD1 (6 bases). The V end lost 9 bases, the J end lost 3 bases, and 11 bases lay between the germline ends. Germline values: CDR1 LNHDA, CDR2 SQIVND (reference sequence). The CDR3 loop spans 12 amino acids. The CDR3 loop reads CASSDSYYGYTF. CDR3 DNA: TGTGCCAGCTCGGACAGTTACTATGGCTACACCTTC.

V is TRBV9 and J is TRBJ2-2; 13 nucleotides agree with TRBD2. The trim removed 4 bases at V and 0 bases at J, leaving 6 bases unmatched. Germline CDR1 and CDR2: SGDLS and YYNGEE. This CDR3 region has 18 residues. CDR3 sequence: CASSPPTSGGANTGELFF. The CDR3 DNA follows: TGTGCCAGCAGCCCGCCAACTAGCGGGGGGGCGAACACCGGGGAGCTGTTTTTT.